This T cell receptor beta chain is from a study of T cells in localized non-small cell lung cancer. General study results and limits: In the blood, greater T cell density corresponded to longer overall survival. Uninvolved adjacent lung had the highest recorded T cell clonality, with tumor below it. Adjacent lung tissue had a median 57 of the top 100 clones found in the tumor.

The CDR3 totals 13 residues. Germline lookup yields CDR1 LNHDA and CDR2 SQIVND (reference sequence). V shed 3 bases, J shed 4 bases, and the junction held 1 base outside the gene matches. Worth noting for this clone: Its antigen is unknown.

The data were produced by immunoSEQ multiplex PCR, yet TCRdb's version contains in-frame clones alone and is incomplete. Seen here are some 51,000 clones, around 86% observed once, and the top ten hold 5.2%. The sequenced sample was peripheral blood, obtained before any cancer treatment. V and J are TRBV19 and TRBJ1-1; 8 bases agree with TRBD1. The receptor comes from a woman aged 35-70 years with stage I lung adenocarcinoma. The CDR3 is CASSIGQGTEAFF. The CDR3 DNA is TGTGCCAGTAGTATCGGACAGGGCACTGAAGCTTTCTTT.